The clone carrying this T cell receptor (beta chain) was picked up many times. This entry belongs to a study of T cells in Graves' hyperthyroidism and ophthalmopathy. V gave up 2 bases and J gave up 1 base, with 8 bases separating them. This CDR3 spans 14 amino acids. The germline V gene encodes CDR1 MNHNS and CDR2 SASEGT. Stable disease denoted Graves' hyperthyroidism without ophthalmopathy progression within 18 months. Amplified regions were TCR beta CDR3 sequences from RNA transcripts. HTBI primers were employed in a first-round RT-PCR of the TCR CDR3. TCRdb ran MiXCR on the multiplex PCR reads and lists one entry per CDR3 protein. The sample includes approximately 500,000 distinct CDR3 sequences, 35% to 55% of them seen just once.

The rearrangement links TRBV6-1 to TRBJ1-1; D unresolved. Sequencing was performed on peripheral blood or thyroid tissue (not recorded which). The receptor was isolated from a woman aged 18 to 35 with Graves' hyperthyroidism. CDR3 nucleotide sequence: TGTGCCAGCAGTGAATTGTGGCCGAACACTGAAGCTTTCTTT. Its translation is CASSELWPNTEAFF.